This T cell receptor (beta chain) was identified during a study of cytomegalovirus exposure and HLA in healthy donors (dated by TCRdb to between 2016 and 2019). Regarding the complete study: An earlier analysis of approximately 550 of the donors reported about 290 Gb of sequence data and more than 90 million unique TCR beta sequences from 190 million or so T cells. An early release that covered roughly 600 HLA-typed donors contained approximately 290 gigabases of sequencing data and some 87 million unique TCR sequences. Of the approximately 370 genotyped donors, 65% to 90% were placed in the genetic ancestry cluster associated with self-reported Caucasian donors. The study aimed to test whether signatures of past pathogen exposure could be identified by cataloging public T cell receptors. Using immunosequencing, the study profiled T cell repertoires from 500 to 800 subjects and related those repertoires to cytomegalovirus serostatus. A separate validation cohort of 90 to 150 different subjects was used in addition to the roughly 670-subject first cohort. The study combined high-throughput TCR immunosequencing, statistical association of individual TCRs with disease status, and machine learning to predict cytomegalovirus infection status. In a later analysis, previously published TCR beta repertoires from several hundred donors were re-analyzed and high-resolution HLA genotyping was added so that TCR occurrence patterns could be studied. Rather than using new phenotypic data, the later analysis identified candidate immune exposures from TCR beta sequences and from how often those sequences occurred across donors. To decide whether each TCR beta V gene segment behaved as functional or pseudogenic, an earlier analysis of 587 of the donors relied on high-throughput TCR beta sequencing. Alongside the repertoire data, information on donor age, sex, ethnicity and CMV serostatus was compiled. A later genetic analysis used genome-wide SNP genotypes for about three fifths of the roughly 700 donors, treating that subset as a discovery cohort. All discovery cohort repertoires had been generated using a single sequencing platform. HLA typing included class I and class II loci at four-digit resolution. Typing coverage varied by locus: 629-630 donors for A, B, C, DRB1 and DQB1; around 560 for DQA1; some 610 for DPA1; around 450 for DPB1. Because of strong linkage in the cohort, five DR-DQ haplotypes were treated as single units for association and clustering. Among around 400 genotyped donors of the cohort, an average of roughly 230,000 unique TCR beta nucleotide sequences was sequenced per donor, of which 15% to 20% were non-productive.

The cohort comprised around 690 healthy bone marrow donors. At the time of sampling, all cohort members were nominally healthy, though unrecorded immune exposures were likely present. The donor was CMV seronegative and belonged to the group of approximately 320 seronegative cohort members. Each donor provided a peripheral blood sample, and peripheral blood mononuclear cells were used for TCR beta sequencing. The Qiagen DNeasy Blood Extraction Kit was used to extract genomic DNA from the blood cell samples. Comment on this clone: Its antigen has not been determined. No per-base quality is available; no much larger clone lies one base away.

Libraries were constructed by the immunoSEQ multiplex PCR assay. The multiplex PCR relied on a mix of 60 forward primers for TCR Vbeta segments and 13 reverse primers for TCR Jbeta segments. The CDR3 region of rearranged TCR beta genes was amplified from genomic DNA by a multiplex PCR assay. The Illumina HiSeq System was used to sequence the amplified TCR beta libraries as 87-base-pair reads. The authors processed their data as follows. A later analysis tallied around 82 million unique TCR beta chains across the roughly 610 repertoires, and about 10 million of those chains were shared by two or more donors. To remove PCR and sequencing errors, raw reads were error-corrected and collapsed into unique sequences using a nearest-neighbor algorithm that merged closely related sequences. To assign V, D and J gene segments, CDR3 sequences were aligned to IMGT reference sequences. For a sequence to be retained, a match of at least six nucleotides was required to both a V gene segment and a J gene segment. A rearrangement was called productive if the CDR3 had no stop codons and remained in frame with V and J, and every other rearrangement was called non-productive. Following IMGT convention, CDR3 was defined as the stretch from the second conserved V-encoded cysteine up to the conserved J-encoded phenylalanine. The earlier analysis of more than 450 of the donors excluded sequences that lacked an unambiguous match to a single V gene segment. In an earlier analysis of some 590 of the donors, V segments were called functional above 56.7% productive rearrangements and were called segregating when the between-donor standard deviation exceeded 5%. A statistical classification framework was built for diagnosing cytomegalovirus status from the catalog of TCR beta chain sequences. A later analysis assigned V and J genes by comparing TCR nucleotide sequences with IMGT/GENE-DB human TR gene sequences. Using the TCRdist pipeline, a later analysis assigned CDR3 sequences along with most-parsimonious VDJ recombination scenarios. In a later analysis, each TCR beta chain was defined by its CDR3 amino acid sequence together with its V-gene family, and reads lacking a unique V-gene family were excluded. To address suspected cross-contamination and a sequencing artifact, a later analysis removed under 600 highly shared, low-generation-probability nucleotide sequences. A later analysis calculated a clonal expansion index for each public chain from normalized within-repertoire ranks of inferred template counts. In a later analysis, generation probabilities were computed with a VDJ recombination model fitted to out-of-frame rearrangements, and the resulting probabilities were checked against IGoR. A later analysis scored TCR-TCR, TCR-HLA and TCR-CMV co-occurrence with hypergeometric tests, applying a repertoire-size bias correction to TCR pairs. A later analysis estimated false discovery rates by permuting HLA or CMV assignments 20 times. In a later analysis, co-occurring TCRs were grouped using DBSCAN, with TCRdist sequence similarity added in when clustering inside HLA-allele-positive subsets. Repertoires with fewer than 30,000 or more than 120,000 public chains were left out of co-occurrence clustering, as were several repertoires with anomalous nucleotide sharing. TCRdb took this table from immuneACCESS and kept in-frame rearrangements with V and J called. Such tables lack part of the clones; where checked against another copy, unresolved V genes explain under half of the gap, and the rest is unexplained. V and J calls and clone size are as listed in that table; D and trimming were resolved from the DNA. This sample gives under 200,000 clones in total; around 75% of them show up just once. Together, the top ten hold 1.5% to 2% of the sample.

General study outcomes and caveats: The presence/absence analyses assumed that sequencing depth was roughly uniform across donors, and that assumption may not be true. In a later analysis, HLA-associated TCR beta chains were found to be more clonally expanded and to have lower generation probabilities than equally common non-associated chains. A cluster of highly shared sequence variants was judged likely to be a technical artifact of the sequencing pipeline. Correlated functional status among segregating V segments might be attributable to linkage disequilibrium, but an unknown experimental factor could not be ruled out. A few of the identified cytomegalovirus-associated TCR beta chains were confirmed in vitro to be specific for cytomegalovirus antigens. In a later genetic analysis, a missense DCLRE1C variant was associated with V-gene and J-gene trimming of TCR beta chains, and the association was replicated in an independent cohort. The only immune exposure information available for the cohort was CMV serostatus. Specific HLA alleles were associated with some 15,000 TCR beta sequences at a false discovery rate of 0.05 in a later analysis. Across donors, most TCR sequences were observed very rarely, whereas some public TCRs were present in many individuals. An earlier analysis of approximately 500 of the donors showed that most TCR beta V segments appeared in productive rearrangements either about 87% or about 30% of the time, which broadly matched IMGT annotations. A total of fewer than 200 TCR beta chains were listed by the study as associated with cytomegalovirus. A later analysis reported that several top co-occurrence clusters appeared linked to parvovirus B19, influenza, CMV and Epstein-Barr virus. The authors suggested that the approach could potentially be extended to other disease states and immunological phenotypes. The classifier was reported to diagnose cytomegalovirus status with high specificity and sensitivity in both the original cohort and the validation cohort. In a later genetic analysis, fewer N-insertions in productive TCRs were reported among donors in an Asian-associated ancestry cluster than the roughly 700-donor mean. When HLA alleles, especially DR and DQ, strongly co-occurred, TCR associations were difficult to assign to individual alleles. A further reported finding was that TCR beta sequences accurately predicted the HLA-A and HLA-B alleles for most subjects in the first cohort. In a later analysis, most CMV-associated TCR beta chains were found to appear HLA-restricted, with HLA associations seemingly driven largely by CMV exposure. Because counts were too low, about 15 rarely observed V segments, including chromosome 9 orphons, were left out of the earlier analysis of a few hundred of the donors. HLA typing was unavailable for some donors at each locus, so association tests used only the typed subset. In this cohort, only TCR beta chains were sequenced, and detectable features were limited by the absence of alpha or paired-chain data. In a later analysis, the rate of TCR association differed among HLA loci, with DRB1 alleles having the most associated TCRs and HLA-C alleles having the fewest.

Sequencing input: PBMCs. The TCR was taken from a woman in her 30s in good health and CMV-seronegative.

The CDR3 protein sequence reads: CASSYRGAEAFF. In nucleotides, the sequence is TGTGCCAGCAGTTACCGGGGGGCTGAAGCTTTCTTT. The rearrangement joined TRBV6-5 to TRBJ1-1; TRBD1 is perhaps the D gene, given 5 matching bases. Sequences MNHEY (CDR1) and SVGAGI (CDR2) are obtained from the germline V gene. Reading from cysteine to phenylalanine, the CDR3 counts 12 amino acids. Of the read, only the CDR3 DNA is kept; its 36 bases are in frame from base 1. V is shortened by 2 bases, J by 6 bases, and the region joining them spans 7 bases.